This T cell receptor beta chain was found in a study of CD8 T cells in ankylosing spondylitis. For this clonotype: Its antigen remains unidentified.

Quantitative 5'-RACE with molecular barcodes was used to make the TCR beta libraries. TCRdb fed the 5' RACE reads into MiXCR, producing one record per CDR3 protein. Among 37,000 or so distinct CDR3 sequences listed, approximately 16% were seen once. Whole-study findings and limits: Blood of patients with ankylosing spondylitis appeared to be characterized by a TCR beta motif of eight or nine highly homologous variants. Some motif variants were previously reported in reactive arthritis synovial fluid and blood. Significantly higher representation of disease-linked clones was reported for matched ankylosing spondylitis synovial fluid.

The receptor's source is a male donor with ankylosing spondylitis or in good health (not recorded which). The sequenced sample consisted of blood.

In nucleotides, the CDR3 is TGTGCCAGCGGCGAAGGAGGGACTAATGAAAAACTGTTTTTT. Its protein product is CASGEGGTNEKLFF. The V gene is TRBV25-1, the J gene TRBJ1-4; no reliable D call. The V and J ends lost 8 bases and 2 bases respectively, with 12 bases between them. The CDR3 is 14 residues long. Germline V lookup: CDR1 MGHDK, CDR2 SYGVNS.